The clone carrying this T cell receptor (beta chain) appeared once. Its antigen remains unidentified. Trimming removed 5 bases from V and 4 bases from J; junction bases left unmatched: 17. CDR3 length equals 18 residues. Germline CDR1 reads SGHAT; CDR2 reads FQNNGV. This sample was included in a study of T cell repertoires in cytomegalovirus infection. About the research overall: Selected CMV epitopes included recently identified HLA-C-restricted ones as well as well-studied HLA-B-restricted ones. Matching HLA type and CMV infection were both indicated by public TCR beta signatures.

TCRdb re-called the reads with MiXCR, one entry per CDR3 protein. The profile shows approximately 470,000 distinct CDR3 sequences, under 45% of them singletons. Study observations and caveats: There were HLA-C-restricted CMV-specific TCR beta clonotypes dominating the ex vivo response.

The V call is TRBV11-2, the J call TRBJ2-5; 9 nucleotides line up with TRBD2. Here the sequenced sample was cultured PBMCs, taken from culture after CMV antigen stimulation. This clonotype originated in a human donor in good health (CMV status not recorded). Some clones in this sample may be carry-over from other donors' samples. This CDR3 is CASSPRGLAGPFRETQYF. In DNA form, the CDR3 reads TGTGCCAGCAGCCCCCGCGGGCTAGCGGGGCCCTTCAGAGAGACCCAGTACTTC.